This T cell receptor (beta chain) was identified during a study of identical twins. Study-level points and caveats: Insertion counts were lower in abundant cord blood beta clonotypes, a trend that memory repertoires did not show.

This clonotype was found a few times. Its antigen is as yet unknown. Each CDR3 protein gets one entry after TCRdb re-called the 5' RACE reads with MiXCR. The sample carries some 1,700,000 distinct CDR3 sequences, 32% recorded once. The sample consisted of cord blood. The source of this sequence is a newborn girl in good health.

CDR3 loop: CASSLARQAPIAKNIQYF. Here the CDR3 DNA reads TGTGCCAGCAGCTTAGCGCGGCAGGCTCCCATAGCCAAAAACATTCAGTACTTC. The chain couples TRBV7-9 to TRBJ2-4; D remains ambiguous. The CDR3 sequence is 18 residues long. The germline V gene has CDR1 SEHNR and CDR2 FQNEAQ (reference sequence). The ends were cut back, 0 bases at V and 0 bases at J, with 15 bases in the middle.